This passage covers 8 T cell receptor beta chains from one sample sequenced in a study of T-cell reconstitution after alpha-beta-depleted transplantation in children. It was with unique molecular identifiers that the TCRbeta library was prepared. MiXCR, applied by TCRdb to the PCR reads, yields one record per CDR3 protein. Among almost 500,000 distinct CDR3 sequences listed, roughly a tenth were seen once. The specimen was PBMCs, collected before TCRalphabeta/CD19-depleted stem cell transplant. Receptors originate from a child aged 2 to 9 with inherited bone marrow failure, due to receive a stem cell transplant.

This clonotype has more than one count but fewer than ten. The chain joins TRBV30 to TRBJ2-3, with 15 bases that match TRBD2. The CDR3 consists of 15 residues. V dropped 3 bases and J dropped 3; count of bases not matched to a gene: 1. Germline-derived CDR1 and CDR2 are GTSNPN and SVGIG (reference sequence). In nucleotides, the CDR3 is TGTGCCTGGAGGGGACTAGCGGGAGGTACAGATACGCAGTATTTT. This gives the protein CAWRGLAGGTDTQYF. The whole variable domain, remainder taken from reference TRBV30 and TRBJ2-3, is SQTIHQWPATLVQPVGSPLSLECTVEGTSNPNLYWYRQAAGRGLQLLFYSVGIGQISSEVPQNLSASRPQDRQFILSSKKLLLSDSGFYLCAWRGLAGGTDTQYFGPGTRLTVL.

This clonotype appeared many times. This chain uses TRBV6-2 or TRBV6-3 with TRBJ1-2, with D perhaps TRBD1 (6 bases). Trimming took off 5 bases at V and 13 bases at J, with 20 bases between the two ends. This CDR3 spans 13 amino acids. The germline gives CDR1 MNHEY, CDR2 SVGEGT. The DNA of the CDR3 is TGTGCCAGCAGTCCTCAGGGGCTCGAACTTTTCACCTTC. Translation gives CASSPQGLELFTF.

Here the CDR3 DNA reads TGTGCCACCAGCCCAGCGGGACAGGGGGCGTCCGGCTACACCTTC. It translates to CATSPAGQGASGYTF. This sequence joins TRBV24-1 and TRBJ1-2, with 12 bases matching TRBD1. V shed 7 bases, J shed 8 bases, and the junction held 10 bases outside the gene matches. The V gene's germline CDR1 is KGHDR and CDR2 SFDVKD. The CDR3 spans 15 residues.

This clonotype turned up a few times. The chain couples TRBV7-8 to TRBJ2-1, with TRBD2 matching 13 bases. After removal of 6 bases from V and 7 bases from J, the junction contained 6 bases not matched to a gene. Germline lookup yields CDR1 SGHVS and CDR2 FQNEAQ. This CDR3 is built from 15 residues. The CDR3 loop is CASRLTSGRVNEQFF. The CDR3 DNA reads TGTGCCAGCAGATTAACTAGCGGGAGGGTTAATGAGCAGTTCTTC.

At least ten counts were recorded for this clonotype. This chain joins TRBV9 and TRBJ2-5, with 11 bases that match TRBD2. The germline V gene encodes CDR1 SGDLS and CDR2 YYNGEE. The CDR3 contains 16 residues. The ends lost 0 bases at V and 3 bases at J; junction bases unmatched: 4. CDR3 amino acids: CASSVGSGLAEETQYF. The CDR3, as DNA: TGTGCCAGCAGCGTAGGTTCGGGACTAGCGGAAGAGACCCAGTACTTC.

This clonotype was seen ten or more times. This chain uses TRBV7-9 with TRBJ2-7, with D maybe TRBD2 (6 bases). The germline V gene has CDR1 SEHNR and CDR2 FQNEAQ (reference sequence). The CDR3 covers 11 residues. This CDR3 is CASSLGMGLKV. DNA for the CDR3: TGTGCCAGCAGCTTAGGGATGGGACTCAAGGTC.

As to this clonotype: An end of the junction differs from the germline gene, which may be a read error. The chain employs TRBV27 and TRBJ2-5; maybe TRBD1 (5 bases). CDR3 length: 15 residues. Germline lookup yields CDR1 MNHEY and CDR2 SMNVEV (reference sequence). This CDR3 reads CACSPRQWTQETQYF. The CDR3 region has the DNA TGTGCCTGCAGTCCCAGACAGTGGACGCAAGAGACCCAGTACTTC.

This clonotype was counted ten times or more. The chain joins TRBV18 to TRBJ2-1; 12 bases are a match to TRBD2. CDR1 KGHSH and CDR2 LQKENI come from the germline V gene. The CDR3 totals 17 residues. The J segment lost 3 bases and the V segment lost 2 bases, leaving 5 bases of the junction unmatched. The CDR3 sequence: CASSPGLAGSIYNEQFF. CDR3 bases: TGTGCCAGCTCACCAGGACTAGCGGGGAGTATCTACAATGAGCAGTTCTTC.